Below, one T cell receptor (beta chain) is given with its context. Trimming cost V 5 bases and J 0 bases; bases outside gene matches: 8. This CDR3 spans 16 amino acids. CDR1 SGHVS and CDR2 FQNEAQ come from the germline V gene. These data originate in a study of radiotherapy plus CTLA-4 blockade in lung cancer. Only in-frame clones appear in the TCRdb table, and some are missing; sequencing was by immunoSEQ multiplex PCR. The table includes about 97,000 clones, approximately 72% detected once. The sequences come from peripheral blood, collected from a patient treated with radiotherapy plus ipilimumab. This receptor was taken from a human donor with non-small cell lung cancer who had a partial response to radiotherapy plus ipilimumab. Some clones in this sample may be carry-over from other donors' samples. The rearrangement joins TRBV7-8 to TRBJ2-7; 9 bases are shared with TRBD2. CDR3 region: CASSPRLAEVSYEQYF. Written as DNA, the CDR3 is TGTGCCAGCAGCCCCAGACTAGCGGAGGTCTCCTACGAGCAGTACTTC.